The 9 T cell receptor beta chains in this list originate from one sample, sequenced in a study of cytomegalovirus exposure and HLA in healthy donors. Assay used: immunoSEQ multiplex PCR; TCRdb lists only in-frame clones, some missing. The data hold more than 85,000 clones, with around 90% observed a single time. Sequenced: PBMCs. These receptors all stem from a woman aged 18 to 35 in good health and CMV-seronegative.

The chain recombines TRBV11-3 with TRBJ2-7; TRBD1 might be the D (6 bases). There are 14 residues in the CDR3. The germline V gene encodes CDR1 SGHNT and CDR2 YENEEA. V was clipped by 5 bases and J by 2 bases, with 13 bases between them. The CDR3 region is CASSPKDRAYEQYF. Here the CDR3 DNA reads TGTGCCAGCAGCCCAAAGGACAGAGCCTACGAGCAGTACTTC.

The chain combines TRBV28 with TRBJ1-2; D possibly corresponds to TRBD1 (6 bases). Germline lookup yields CDR1 MDHEN and CDR2 SYDVKM. This CDR3 has 16 residues. Trimming shortened V by 3 bases and J by 8 bases, and 22 bases separated the two germline ends. This chain's CDR3 is CASSFQGTMRSGGYTF. CDR3 in DNA: TGTGCCAGCAGTTTTCAGGGGACGATGAGGAGTGGCGGCTACACCTTC.

The chain is built from TRBV9 and TRBJ2-1; TRBD2 aligns across 8 bases. The CDR3 runs 15 residues. Per the germline V gene, CDR1 is SGDLS and CDR2 is YYNGEE. Trimming took 0 bases from V and 7 from J; bases not matched to a gene: 6. The CDR3 bases are TGTGCCAGCAGCGTAGGCGGGGGGCCTAGAAATGAGCAGTTCTTC. Translating it yields CASSVGGGPRNEQFF.

V gene TRBV18 combines with J gene TRBJ1-2; a possible D gene is TRBD1 (5 bases). V dropped 4 bases and J dropped 0 bases, with 15 bases sitting between them. CDR3 length: 16 amino acids. Germline V gene data show CDR1 as KGHSH and CDR2 as LQKENI. CDR3 coding DNA: TGTGCCAGCTCACGAGACAGATTACCCCCTAACTATGGCTACACCTTC. Translating it yields CASSRDRLPPNYGYTF.

The chain has TRBV4-3 and TRBJ2-7; D not resolved. CDR1 is LGHNA, CDR2 YSLEER, per germline. Trimming stripped 1 base from V and 3 bases from J, with 7 bases between. The CDR3 covers 13 residues. The CDR3 reads CASSQAASYEQYF. The DNA of the CDR3 is TGCGCCAGCAGCCAAGCCGCCAGCTACGAGCAGTACTTC.

This clone was picked up a small number of times. The chain couples TRBV30 to TRBJ2-3, with D possibly matching TRBD2 (6 bases). The CDR3 totals 12 residues. The V gene's germline CDR1 is GTSNPN and CDR2 SVGIG (reference sequence). V shed 2 bases and J shed 9 bases, with 12 bases lying between them. Here the CDR3 DNA reads TGTGCCTGGAGTTCACTAGCCGAGACGCAGTATTTT. Translation: CAWSSLAETQYF. The variable domain in full, completed from reference TRBV30 and TRBJ2-3, reads SQTIHQWPATLVQPVGSPLSLECTVEGTSNPNLYWYRQAAGRGLQLLFYSVGIGQISSEVPQNLSASRPQDRQFILSSKKLLLSDSGFYLCAWSSLAETQYFGPGTRLTVL.

The V call is TRBV9, the J call TRBJ1-4, with D maybe TRBD1 (6 bases). Germline V CDR1 and CDR2: SGDLS, YYNGEE. This CDR3 has 17 amino acids. Trimming shortened V by 4 bases and J by 0 bases, and 16 bases separated the two germline ends. The CDR3 region has the DNA TGTGCCAGCAGCCCAGCAACAGGGAACCCAACTAATGAAAAACTGTTTTTT. Amino acids: CASSPATGNPTNEKLFF.

The chain combines TRBV19 with TRBJ1-1, with D possibly TRBD1 on 6 matching bases. Germline V CDR1 and CDR2: LNHDA, SQIVND (reference sequence). The V end lost 7 bases, the J end lost 6 bases, and 15 bases lay between the germline ends. The CDR3 is 13 amino acids. CDR3 sequence reads: CASISGVSAEAFF. CDR3 sequence (DNA): TGTGCCAGTATTTCAGGGGTTTCCGCTGAAGCTTTCTTT.

This clone appeared once. The gene calls are TRBV7-9 and TRBJ2-7, with D possibly matching TRBD1 (5 bases). CDR3 length: 13 amino acids. Trimming took 6 bases from V and 0 from J, leaving 9 bases between them. Looked up from germline, CDR1 is SEHNR and CDR2 is FQNEAQ (reference sequence). The CDR3 sequence: CASSLGASYEQYF. The CDR3 DNA reads as TGTGCCAGCAGTCTTGGGGCCTCCTACGAGCAGTACTTC. Full variable domain (rest looked up from reference TRBV7-9 and TRBJ2-7): DTGVSQNPRHKITKRGQNVTFRCDPISEHNRLYWYRQTLGQGPEFLTYFQNEAQLEKSRLLSDRFSAERPKGSFSTLEIQRTEQGDSAMYLCASSLGASYEQYFGPGTRLTVT.